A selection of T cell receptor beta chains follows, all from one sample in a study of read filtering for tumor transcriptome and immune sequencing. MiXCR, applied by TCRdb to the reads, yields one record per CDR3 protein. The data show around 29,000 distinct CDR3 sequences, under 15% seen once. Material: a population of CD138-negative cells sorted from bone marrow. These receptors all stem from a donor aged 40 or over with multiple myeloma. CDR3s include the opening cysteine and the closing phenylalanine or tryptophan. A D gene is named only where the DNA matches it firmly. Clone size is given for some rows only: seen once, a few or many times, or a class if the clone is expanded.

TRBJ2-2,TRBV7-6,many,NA,CASSPARTASTGELFF,TGTGCCAGCAGCCCAGCGCGGACCGCGAGCACCGGGGAGCTGTTTTTT
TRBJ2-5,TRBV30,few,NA,CAWSVQGGQTQYF,TGTGCCTGGAGTGTACAAGGGGGGCAGACCCAGTACTTC
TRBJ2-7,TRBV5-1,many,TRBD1,CASSYRTGGYEQYF,TGCGCCAGCAGCTATCGGACAGGGGGCTACGAGCAGTACTTC
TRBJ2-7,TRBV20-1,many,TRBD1,CSARVQGSYEQYF,TGCAGTGCTAGGGTACAGGGGTCCTACGAGCAGTACTTC
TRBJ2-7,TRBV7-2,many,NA,CASSLAGWDSLYYEQYF,TGTGCCAGCAGCTTAGCCGGCTGGGACTCTCTTTACTACGAGCAGTACTTC
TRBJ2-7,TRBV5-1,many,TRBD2,CASSLVSGSMAYEQYF,TGCGCCAGCAGCTTGGTCAGCGGGAGTATGGCCTACGAGCAGTACTTC
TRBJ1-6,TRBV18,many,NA,CASSPQGPPADNSPLHF,TGTGCCAGCTCACCACAGGGGCCGCCAGCCGATAATTCACCCCTCCACTTT
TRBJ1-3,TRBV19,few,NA,CASKRELSSGNTIYF,TGTGCCAGTAAAAGGGAGTTGAGCTCTGGAAACACCATATATTTT
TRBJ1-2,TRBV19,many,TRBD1,CASQNGQGRSYGYTF,TGTGCCAGTCAGAACGGACAGGGGAGAAGCTATGGCTACACCTTC
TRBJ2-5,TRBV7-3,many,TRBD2,CASSLGRLASGIQETQYF,TGTGCCAGCAGCCTAGGCAGGTTGGCTAGCGGTATTCAAGAGACCCAGTACTTC
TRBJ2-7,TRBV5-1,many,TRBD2,CASSDELAGATYEQYF,TGCGCCAGCAGCGATGAACTAGCGGGAGCGACCTACGAGCAGTACTTC
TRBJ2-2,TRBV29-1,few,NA,CSVEDGLGTGELFF,TGCAGCGTTGAAGATGGGCTCGGGACCGGGGAGCTGTTTTTT
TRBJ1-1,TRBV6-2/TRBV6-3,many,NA,CASSWGIGTEAFF,TGTGCCAGCAGTTGGGGGATAGGCACTGAAGCTTTCTTT
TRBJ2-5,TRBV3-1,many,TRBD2,CASSQDWGGQETQYF,TGTGCCAGCAGCCAAGATTGGGGGGGCCAAGAGACCCAGTACTTC
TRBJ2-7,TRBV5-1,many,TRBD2,CASSLAAGGGMYEQYF,TGCGCCAGCAGCTTGGCCGCGGGGGGCGGAATGTACGAGCAGTACTTC
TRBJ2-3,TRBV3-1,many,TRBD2,CASGPSGNTDTQYF,TGTGCCAGCGGTCCTAGCGGTAACACAGATACGCAGTATTTT
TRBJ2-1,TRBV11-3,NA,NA,CASSLESGRSSFNEQFF,TGTGCCAGCAGCTTAGAGTCGGGACGAAGCTCCTTCAATGAGCAGTTCTTC
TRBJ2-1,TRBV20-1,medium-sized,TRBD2,CSARDSHGVAGGPSEQFF,TGCAGTGCTAGAGATTCCCATGGAGTAGCGGGAGGGCCGAGTGAGCAGTTCTTC
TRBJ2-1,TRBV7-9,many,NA,CASSLANSYNEQFF,TGTGCCAGCAGCTTAGCGAACTCCTACAATGAGCAGTTCTTC
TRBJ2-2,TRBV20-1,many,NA,CGAREAGLVTGELFF,TGCGGTGCTAGAGAGGCAGGGTTGGTCACCGGGGAGCTGTTTTTT
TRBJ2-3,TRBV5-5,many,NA,CASSAHGPSTDTQYF,TGTGCCAGCAGCGCGCATGGACCTAGCACAGATACGCAGTATTTT
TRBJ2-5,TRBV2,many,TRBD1,CASSAGTGLQETQYF,TGTGCCAGCAGCGCCGGGACAGGGCTACAAGAGACCCAGTACTTC
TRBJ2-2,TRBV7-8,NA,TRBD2,CASSTGLADTGELFF,TGTGCCAGCAGCACGGGACTAGCAGACACCGGGGAGCTGTTTTTT
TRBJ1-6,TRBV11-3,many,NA,CASTQGVGTNSPLHF,TGTGCCAGCACTCAAGGGGTGGGTACGAATTCACCCCTCCACTTT
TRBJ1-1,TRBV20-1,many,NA,CSAFATGDTEAFF,TGCAGTGCTTTTGCGACAGGCGACACTGAAGCTTTCTTT
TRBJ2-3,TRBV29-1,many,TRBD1,CSVEVTGQGVDTQYF,TGCAGCGTTGAAGTGACGGGCCAGGGGGTGGATACGCAGTATTTT
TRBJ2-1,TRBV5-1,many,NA,CASSLAGHPNNEQFF,TGCGCCAGCAGCTTGGCCGGGCATCCGAACAATGAGCAGTTCTTC
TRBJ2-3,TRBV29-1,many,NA,CSVEREWGTDTQYF,TGCAGCGTTGAACGGGAGTGGGGCACAGATACGCAGTATTTT
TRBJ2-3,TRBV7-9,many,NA,CASSSAGEGDTQYF,TGTGCCAGCAGCTCGGCAGGGGAAGGAGATACGCAGTATTTT
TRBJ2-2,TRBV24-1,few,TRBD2,CATSDPGLVYTGELFF,TGTGCCACCAGTGATCCCGGACTAGTGTACACCGGGGAGCTGTTTTTT
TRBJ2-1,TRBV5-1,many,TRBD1,CASSGAGTGSSYNEQFF,TGCGCCAGCAGCGGGGCCGGGACAGGGAGCTCCTACAATGAGCAGTTCTTC
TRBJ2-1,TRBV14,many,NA,CASSPQNNEQFF,TGTGCCAGCAGCCCTCAGAACAATGAGCAGTTCTTC
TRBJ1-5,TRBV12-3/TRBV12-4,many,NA,CASSLGGDQPQHF,TGTGCCAGCAGTTTAGGGGGAGACCAGCCCCAGCATTTT
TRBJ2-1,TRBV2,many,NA,CASSVGEAYNEQFF,TGTGCCAGCAGTGTGGGAGAAGCCTACAATGAGCAGTTCTTC
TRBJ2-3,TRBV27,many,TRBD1,CASSSLGTGYFTDTQYF,TGTGCCAGCAGTTCCCTAGGGACAGGGTATTTTACAGATACGCAGTATTTT
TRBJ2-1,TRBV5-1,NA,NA,CASSLSRGGSANNEQFF,TGCGCCAGCAGCTTGTCGCGGGGTGGCTCAGCGAACAATGAGCAGTTCTTC
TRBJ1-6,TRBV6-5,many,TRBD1,CASSYSTGGLYNSPLHF,TGTGCCAGCAGTTACTCGACAGGGGGACTGTATAATTCACCCCTCCACTTT
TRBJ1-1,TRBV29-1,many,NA,CSVEAQGDTEAFF,TGCAGCGTTGAAGCACAGGGTGACACTGAAGCTTTCTTT
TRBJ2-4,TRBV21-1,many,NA,CASSKGQTLKNIQYF,TGTGCCAGCAGCAAAGGGCAGACCCTCAAAAACATTCAGTACTTC
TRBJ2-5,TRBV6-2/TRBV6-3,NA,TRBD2,CASSYTLAGHQETQYF,TGTGCCAGCAGTTACACACTAGCGGGACACCAAGAGACCCAGTACTTC
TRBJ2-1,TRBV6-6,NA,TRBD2,CASSYYETSGGNEQFF,TGTGCCAGCAGTTACTACGAGACTAGCGGGGGCAATGAGCAGTTCTTC
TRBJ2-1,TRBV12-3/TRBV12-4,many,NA,CASTSDYEVNEQFF,TGTGCCAGCACCTCGGACTACGAGGTCAATGAGCAGTTCTTC
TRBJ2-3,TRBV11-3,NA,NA,CASSFRTGSEAADTQYF,TGTGCCAGCAGCTTCCGGACTGGCTCCGAAGCAGCAGATACGCAGTATTTT
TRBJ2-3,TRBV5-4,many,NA,CASSSGYGSTDTQYF,TGTGCCAGCAGCTCTGGATACGGAAGCACAGATACGCAGTATTTT
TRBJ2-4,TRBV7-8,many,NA,CASSLETDSNTRKNIQYF,TGTGCCAGCAGCTTAGAAACCGATTCGAACACCCGCAAAAACATTCAGTACTTC
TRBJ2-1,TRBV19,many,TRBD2,CASSGAGTSGAKLYNEQFF,TGTGCCAGTAGTGGCGCCGGGACTAGCGGTGCCAAGCTTTACAATGAGCAGTTCTTC
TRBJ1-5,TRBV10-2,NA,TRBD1,CASTDRVNWPQHF,TGCGCCAGCACTGACAGGGTAAATTGGCCCCAGCATTTT
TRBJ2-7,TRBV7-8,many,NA,CASSSWPSGRAYEQYF,TGTGCCAGCAGCTCCTGGCCGAGCGGCAGGGCCTACGAGCAGTACTTC
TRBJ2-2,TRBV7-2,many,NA,CASSLVENTGELFF,TGTGCCAGCAGCTTAGTGGAGAACACCGGGGAGCTGTTTTTT
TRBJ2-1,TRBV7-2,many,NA,CASSQDFNEQFF,TGTGCCAGCAGTCAGGACTTTAATGAGCAGTTCTTC